These 11 T cell receptor beta chains were sequenced from one sample in a study of OX40 agonist ivuxolimab in advanced cancers. Repertoires were generated with immunoSEQ multiplex PCR, while TCRdb's copy carries only in-frame clones and drops some. The sample consists of more than 65,000 clones, around 93% of them appearing once. The starting material was CD4+ or CD8+ T cells sorted from blood, obtained in a trial of the OX40 agonist ivuxolimab. These receptors were obtained from an adult with an advanced solid tumor such as melanoma, head and neck, liver or kidney cancer.

The chain couples TRBV14 to TRBJ2-7, with 12 bases fitting TRBD2. CDR3 size: 15 residues. From germline, CDR1 is SGHDN and CDR2 FVKESK. V shed 2 bases, J shed 3 bases, and the junction held 2 bases outside the gene matches. The CDR3 bases are TGTGCCAGCAGCCAACCTAGCGGGAGGGGCTACGAGCAGTACTTC. Residues: CASSQPSGRGYEQYF.

The chain joins TRBV25-1 to TRBJ2-1, with 9 bases that match TRBD2. The ends lost 3 bases at V and 8 bases at J; junction bases unmatched: 11. CDR3 size: 16 residues. Germline assignment: CDR1 MGHDK and CDR2 SYGVNS. CDR3 sequence: CASSESGGGAADEQFF. CDR3 bases: TGTGCCAGCAGTGAGTCGGGCGGGGGGGCCGCAGATGAGCAGTTCTTC.

This chain joins TRBV5-4 and TRBJ2-1; no clear D gene. The CDR3 runs 16 residues. The V end lost 0 bases, the J end lost 4 bases, and 14 bases lay between the germline ends. CDR1 is SGHNT and CDR2 is YYREEE in the germline V gene (reference sequence). For the CDR3, the DNA is TGTGCCAGCAGCTTGGGTAGCTACCCAAGTTACAATGAGCAGTTCTTC. As protein: CASSLGSYPSYNEQFF.

V usage is TRBV5-6 and J usage is TRBJ2-5; 9 bases are shared with TRBD2. V lost 3 bases and J lost 4; bases outside the gene matches: 7. This CDR3 contains 15 residues. CDR1 and CDR2 from the germline V gene are SGHDT and YYEEEE. This CDR3 reads CASSSRAGGGETQYF. CDR3 DNA sequence: TGTGCCAGCAGCTCCCGAGCGGGGGGAGGAGAGACCCAGTACTTC.

This rearrangement joins TRBV28 to TRBJ1-4, with D perhaps TRBD1 (6 bases). The germline V and J ends were trimmed by 4 bases and 0 bases, with 9 bases remaining between them. The CDR3 totals 15 residues. Germline CDR1 reads MDHEN; CDR2 reads SYDVKM. The CDR3 loop is CASSSPGATNEKLFF. CDR3 bases: TGTGCCAGCAGTTCCCCAGGGGCAACTAATGAAAAACTGTTTTTT.

This clone has a single count. The chain employs TRBV19 and TRBJ1-2, with D possibly TRBD1 on 6 matching bases. V was shortened by 7 bases and J by 2 bases, with 17 bases between the two germline ends. This CDR3 spans 15 amino acids. CDR1 and CDR2 from the germline V gene are LNHDA and SQIVND (reference sequence). The chain's CDR3 is CASTPGGLSNYGYTF. As DNA, the CDR3 is TGTGCCAGTACCCCCGGGGGGCTCTCGAACTATGGCTACACCTTC.

V and J are TRBV7-3 and TRBJ2-7, with 12 nucleotides matching TRBD1. Losses at the gene ends were 4 bases for V and 4 bases for J; bases not matched to a gene: 5. Germline CDR1 and CDR2: SGHTA and FQGTGA. The CDR3 loop spans 15 amino acids. The CDR3 loop is CASSSPGQGAYEQYF. Here the CDR3 DNA reads TGTGCCAGCAGCTCCCCGGGACAGGGGGCTTACGAGCAGTACTTC.

There are a few counts of this clone. V gene TRBV18 combines with J gene TRBJ2-7, with TRBD2 matching 9 bases. J was trimmed by 1 base and V by 3 bases; bases with no gene match: 7. This CDR3 has 16 amino acids. The germline gives CDR1 KGHSH, CDR2 LQKENI. CDR3 sequence reads: CASSPVAGVGSYEQYF. The CDR3 region has the DNA TGTGCCAGCTCACCCGTAGCGGGAGTAGGGTCCTACGAGCAGTACTTC. Filled out from reference TRBV18 and TRBJ2-7, the complete variable domain reads NAGVMQNPRHLVRRRGQEARLRCSPMKGHSHVYWYRQLPEEGLKFMVYLQKENIIDESGMPKERFSAEFPKEGPSILRIQQVVRGDSAAYFCASSPVAGVGSYEQYFGPGTRLTVT.

This clone occurred once. This chain joins TRBV5-6 and TRBJ2-6; D is ambiguous. This CDR3 has 15 residues. Germline CDR1 is SGHDT and CDR2 is YYEEEE. V dropped 4 bases and J dropped 0 bases, with 8 bases sitting between them. The CDR3 DNA follows: TGTGCCAGCAGCCCTAGGGTCTCTGGGGCCAACGTCCTGACTTTC. This gives the protein CASSPRVSGANVLTF.

The rearrangement links TRBV25-1 to TRBJ2-1; the match to TRBD2 covers 12 bases. This CDR3 has 17 amino acids. Germline V gene data show CDR1 as MGHDK and CDR2 as SYGVNS. With V trimmed by 8 bases and J by 9 bases, 17 bases remained unmatched. In DNA, the CDR3 is TGTGCCAGCCGCACCGCTTCTAGCGGGAGGGCCTATAGTGAGCAGTTCTTC. Its translation is CASRTASSGRAYSEQFF.

This clone has a single count. This chain links TRBV6-6 with TRBJ1-1; 7 nucleotides match TRBD1. J was trimmed by 5 bases and V by 2 bases; bases with no gene match: 8. In germline, CDR1 is MNHNY, CDR2 SVGAGI (reference sequence). There are 15 residues in the CDR3. CDR3 sequence: CASSYTRGSGTEAFF. The CDR3 nucleotides read TGTGCCAGCAGTTACACCAGGGGGAGTGGTACTGAAGCTTTCTTT.